The clone carrying this TCR beta chain was found many times. The antigen is not known. This entry is derived from a study of identical twins. TCRdb reprocessed the 5' RACE reads via MiXCR and lists one record per CDR3 protein. This sample has around 250,000 distinct CDR3 sequences; approximately 7% occur once, and the top ten carry about 3.6%. Study-wide findings and caveats: The more abundant beta clonotypes in cord blood had fewer insertions, and memory repertoires did not show this. Beta out-of-frame sequences showed weaker excess twin sharing.

The CDR3 covers 15 residues. Germline CDR1 reads ENHRY; CDR2 reads SYGVKD. V gave up 5 bases and J gave up 2 bases; unmatched junction bases: 6. In every case, the donor was a healthy Caucasian. These data are also associated with another study on yellow fever vaccine responses in identical twins.

The gene calls are TRBV10-3 and TRBJ2-3; TRBD2 agrees at 8 bases. Sequencing used memory (CD45RO+) T cells sorted from blood. The receptor's source is a woman aged 18-29 years in good health. CDR3 amino acids: CAISSAGANTDTQYF. CDR3 coding DNA: TGTGCCATCAGTTCAGCGGGGGCGAACACAGATACGCAGTATTTT.